These 19 T cell receptor beta chains were all obtained from the same sample, sequenced in a study of control samples from healthy donors and cancer patients. Sequencing was performed with immunoSEQ multiplex PCR; in TCRdb, only in-frame clones are kept and a portion is missing. Of some 110,000 clones listed, more than 85% were seen once; the top ten hold 2.6%. Source material: blood. These TCRs come from a man younger than 45 in good health.

The chain uses TRBV12-2 and TRBJ1-5. TRBV12-2 has pseudogene status. The CDR3 has 14 amino acids. The DNA of the CDR3 is TGTGCAAGTCGCTTAAAATTGTGGGGGGAGCCCCAGCATTTT. The encoded protein is CASRLKLWGEPQHF.

The V gene is TRBV18, the J gene TRBJ2-3; D unresolved. This CDR3 region has 13 residues. The V gene lost 2 bases and the J gene lost 3 bases, with 6 bases spanning the gap. The germline V gene encodes CDR1 KGHSH and CDR2 LQKENI. CDR3 loop: CASSPEATDTQYF. The CDR3 nucleotides read TGTGCCAGCTCACCAGAAGCTACAGATACGCAGTATTTT.

The rearrangement joins TRBV5-1 to TRBJ1-2, with 8 positions matching TRBD1. V gave up 5 bases and J gave up 7 bases; unmatched junction bases: 7. The CDR3 has 13 residues. Per germline, CDR1 SGHRS and CDR2 YFSETQ. CDR3 sequence (DNA): TGCGCCAGCAGTGGGACAGGTTTGGGTGGCTACACCTTC. As protein: CASSGTGLGGYTF.

The gene calls are TRBV9 and TRBJ2-5; no clear D. This CDR3 spans 14 amino acids. Trimming left V 3 bases short and J 5 bases short, with 14 bases between. Germline V lookup: CDR1 SGDLS, CDR2 YYNGEE. CDR3 loop: CASSAGVGMETQYF. In DNA, the CDR3 is TGTGCCAGCAGCGCGGGCGTCGGTATGGAGACCCAGTACTTC.

The genes are TRBV11-1 and TRBJ2-5; 7 bases agree with TRBD1. CDR3 length: 14 residues. Per germline, CDR1 SGHAT and CDR2 FQDESV (reference sequence). After removal of 5 bases from V and 2 bases from J, the junction contained 5 bases not matched to a gene. CDR3: CASSPGTAQETQYF. The CDR3 DNA reads as TGTGCCAGCAGCCCGGGGACAGCTCAAGAGACCCAGTACTTC.

This chain connects TRBV11-2 to TRBJ2-5; TRBD2 matches at 8 bases. Germline values: CDR1 SGHAT, CDR2 FQNNGV. V lost 5 bases to trimming and J lost 4 bases; unmatched junction nucleotides: 6. The CDR3 is 14 amino acids. The CDR3 coding sequence is TGTGCCAGCAGCCCACCGGGAGGGCTAGAGACCCAGTACTTC. Translated: CASSPPGGLETQYF.

The rearrangement uses TRBV9 and TRBJ2-6; D perhaps matches TRBD1 (6 bases). Trimming pared 3 bases from V and 3 bases from J, leaving 28 bases between. The CDR3 is 21 amino acids. CDR1 and CDR2 from the germline V gene are SGDLS and YYNGEE. In DNA, the CDR3 is TGTGCCAGCAGCGCCTCTTTGACTACACAGGGTCTGCTTGGTGGGGCCAACGTCCTGACTTTC. Its translation: CASSASLTTQGLLGGANVLTF.

This clone has more than one count but fewer than ten. V and J are TRBV9 and TRBJ2-7; 8 nucleotides agree with TRBD1. This CDR3 region has 15 residues. Germline lookup yields CDR1 SGDLS and CDR2 YYNGEE. V lost 4 bases and J lost 0; bases outside the gene matches: 6. CDR3 DNA: TGTGCCAGCAGCCCGGGGGACAGGAGCTCCTACGAGCAGTACTTC. Protein sequence: CASSPGDRSSYEQYF. Using reference TRBV9 and TRBJ2-7 for the parts outside the CDR3, the full variable domain is DSGVTQTPKHLITATGQRVTLRCSPRSGDLSVYWYQQSLDQGLQFLIQYYNGEERAKGNILERFSAQQFPDLHSELNLSSLELGDSALYFCASSPGDRSSYEQYFGPGTRLTVT.

The CDR3 nucleotides read TGTGCCAGTAGTATAGGAGGAGCGGGTACGAACACCGGGGAGCTGTTTTTT. This sequence encodes CASSIGGAGTNTGELFF. The rearrangement joins TRBV19 to TRBJ2-2, with D possibly TRBD2 on 6 matching bases. Germline V gives CDR1 LNHDA, CDR2 SQIVND (reference sequence). This CDR3 has 17 amino acids. Trimming left V 1 base short and J 0 bases short, with 12 bases between.

The chain recombines TRBV10-1 with TRBJ2-3; D may be TRBD2 (6 bases). The ends were cut back, 3 bases at V and 4 bases at J, with 11 bases in the middle. Germline V gene lookup returns CDR1 WNHNN and CDR2 SYGVQD (reference sequence). The CDR3 is made up of 14 amino acids. CDR3 nucleotides: TGCGCCAGCAGTGACGCTAGCGCAGCAGATACGCAGTATTTT. This translates into CASSDASAADTQYF.

The chain combines TRBV15 with TRBJ1-5; D gene unclear. The V and J ends lost 0 bases and 5 bases respectively, with 11 bases between them. CDR1 and CDR2 (germline): LNHNV, YYDKDF (reference sequence). This CDR3 comprises 15 residues. This CDR3 reads CATSRDRSVDQPQHF. For the CDR3, the DNA is TGTGCCACCAGCAGAGATAGGAGTGTGGATCAGCCCCAGCATTTT. Full variable domain (missing parts from reference TRBV15 and TRBJ1-5): DAMVIQNPRYQVTQFGKPVTLSCSQTLNHNVMYWYQQKSSQAPKLLFHYYDKDFNNEADTPDNFQSRRPNTSFCFLDIRSPGLGDTAMYLCATSRDRSVDQPQHFGDGTRLSIL.

The chain couples TRBV15 to TRBJ2-2; D is undetermined. The V gene's germline CDR1 is LNHNV and CDR2 YYDKDF (reference sequence). V was clipped by 5 bases and J by 6 bases, with 10 bases between them. The CDR3 has 13 amino acids. CDR3 coding DNA: TGTGCCACCAGCGCCGAGCTGGCCGGGGAGCTGTTTTTT. Translation gives CATSAELAGELFF.

The genes are TRBV29-1 and TRBJ1-2, with D perhaps matching TRBD1 (6 bases). The CDR3 totals 14 residues. Germline V gene lookup returns CDR1 SQVTM and CDR2 ANQGSEA. Trimming cost V 4 bases and J 0 bases, with 12 bases left between them. Here the CDR3 reads CSVAQGQANYGYTF. CDR3 nucleotides: TGCAGCGTTGCCCAGGGGCAGGCTAACTATGGCTACACCTTC.

Only one count was recorded for this clone. V and J are TRBV27 and TRBJ2-7; D is undetermined. V dropped 8 bases and J dropped 3 bases, with 11 bases sitting between them. Per the germline V gene, CDR1 is MNHEY and CDR2 is SMNVEV (reference sequence). CDR3 length: 12 amino acids. CDR3 sequence (DNA): TGTGCCAGCCGTGCCCCCGGCTACGAGCAGTACTTC. As protein: CASRAPGYEQYF.

This clone was picked up one time. J is TRBJ2-3 and V is TRBV11-2, with D maybe TRBD1 (5 bases). This CDR3 comprises 12 residues. Germline lookup yields CDR1 SGHAT and CDR2 FQNNGV. V was trimmed by 1 base and J by 6 bases, leaving 5 bases between them. The CDR3 sequence is CASSLGGDTQYF. The CDR3 coding sequence is TGTGCCAGCAGCTTAGGGGGCGATACGCAGTATTTT.

The rearrangement links TRBV18 to TRBJ2-3; TRBD1 matches at 8 bases. The CDR3 extends over 13 amino acids. Germline V lookup: CDR1 KGHSH, CDR2 LQKENI. The V gene end was trimmed by 5 bases and the J gene end by 6 bases; junction bases not matched to a gene: 4. The CDR3 is CASSSGQADTQYF. CDR3 nucleotide sequence: TGTGCCAGCTCATCGGGACAGGCGGATACGCAGTATTTT.

The J gene is TRBJ2-3, the V gene TRBV14; D tentatively reads TRBD1 or TRBD2 (6 bases each). V was pared by 0 bases and J by 2 bases, with 12 bases between. Germline V gene sequence: CDR1 SGHDN, CDR2 FVKESK. The CDR3 is made up of 16 amino acids. CDR3 in DNA: TGTGCCAGCAGCCAAGAAACGGGGGCCGTCACAGATACGCAGTATTTT. Its translation is CASSQETGAVTDTQYF.

V gene TRBV6-6 combines with J gene TRBJ2-3; 10 nucleotides align to TRBD2. In germline, CDR1 is MNHNY, CDR2 SVGAGI (reference sequence). The J segment lost 6 bases and the V segment lost 1 base, leaving 7 bases of the junction unmatched. The CDR3 sequence is 16 residues long. CDR3 coding DNA: TGTGCCAGCAGTTACTACAGCGGGGGGGCAAGGGATACGCAGTATTTT. Its translation: CASSYYSGGARDTQYF.

On this clone: This sample includes further DNA sequences coding for the same CDR3. The chain recombines TRBV18 with TRBJ1-4; a possible D gene is TRBD1 (5 bases). Trimming pared 2 bases from V and 3 bases from J, leaving 10 bases between. CDR1 and CDR2 from the germline V gene are KGHSH and LQKENI. This CDR3 is 15 amino acids long. Here the CDR3 reads CASSPGRGANEKLFF. DNA of the CDR3: TGTGCCAGCTCACCAGGCCGGGGGGCTAATGAAAAACTGTTTTTT.